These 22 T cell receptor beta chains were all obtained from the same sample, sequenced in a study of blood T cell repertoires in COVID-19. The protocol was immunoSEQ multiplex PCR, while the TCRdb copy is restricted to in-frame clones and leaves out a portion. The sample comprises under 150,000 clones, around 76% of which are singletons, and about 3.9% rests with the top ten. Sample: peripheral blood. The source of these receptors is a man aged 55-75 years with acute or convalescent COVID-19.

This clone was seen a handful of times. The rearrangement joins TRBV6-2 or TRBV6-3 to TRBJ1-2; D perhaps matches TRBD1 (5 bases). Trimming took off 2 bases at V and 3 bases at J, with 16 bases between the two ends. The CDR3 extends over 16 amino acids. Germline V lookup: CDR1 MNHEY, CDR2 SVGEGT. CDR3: CASSYGPRGDHYGYTF. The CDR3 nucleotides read TGTGCCAGCAGTTACGGACCTCGGGGGGATCACTATGGCTACACCTTC.

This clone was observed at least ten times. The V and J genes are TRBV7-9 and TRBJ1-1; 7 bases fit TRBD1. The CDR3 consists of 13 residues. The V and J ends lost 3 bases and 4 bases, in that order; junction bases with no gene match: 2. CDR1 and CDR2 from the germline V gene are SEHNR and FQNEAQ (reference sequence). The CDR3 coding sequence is TGTGCCAGCAGCTTGGGGGACAGCACTGAAGCTTTCTTT. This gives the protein CASSLGDSTEAFF.

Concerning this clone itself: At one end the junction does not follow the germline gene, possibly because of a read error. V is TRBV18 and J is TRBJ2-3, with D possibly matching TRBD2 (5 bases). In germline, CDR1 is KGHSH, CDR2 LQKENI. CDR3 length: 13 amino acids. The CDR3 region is CASSPLTGDTQYF. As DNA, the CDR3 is TGTGCCAGCTCGCCACTGACGGGGGATACGCAGTATTTT.

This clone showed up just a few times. The CDR3 coding sequence is TGTGCCAGCAGCTTGGAGGGTAGCGGGAGTTATGGAGGGACCCAGTACTTC. This gives the protein CASSLEGSGSYGGTQYF. The rearrangement links TRBV5-5 to TRBJ2-5, with 9 bases identical to TRBD2. Germline CDR1 reads SGHKS; CDR2 reads YYEKEE (reference sequence). The V and J ends lost 0 bases and 7 bases, in that order; junction bases with no gene match: 13. The CDR3 runs to 17 residues.

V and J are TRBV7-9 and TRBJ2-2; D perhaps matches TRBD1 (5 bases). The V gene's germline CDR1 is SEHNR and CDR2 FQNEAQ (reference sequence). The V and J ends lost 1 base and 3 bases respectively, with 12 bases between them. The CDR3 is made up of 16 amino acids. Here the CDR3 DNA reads TGTGCCAGCAGCTTAGTTGGCAGGGCCTACACCGGGGAGCTGTTTTTT. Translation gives CASSLVGRAYTGELFF.

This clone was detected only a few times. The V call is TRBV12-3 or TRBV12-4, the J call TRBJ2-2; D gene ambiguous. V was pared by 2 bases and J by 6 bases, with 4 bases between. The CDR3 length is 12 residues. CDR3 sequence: CASSLLAGELFF. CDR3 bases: TGTGCCAGCAGTTTACTTGCCGGGGAGCTGTTTTTT.

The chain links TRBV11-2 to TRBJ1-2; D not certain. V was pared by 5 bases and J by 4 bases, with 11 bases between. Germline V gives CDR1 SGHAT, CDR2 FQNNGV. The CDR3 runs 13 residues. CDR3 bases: TGTGCCAGCAGCGAAGCGGAAACCTATGGCTACACCTTC. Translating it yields CASSEAETYGYTF.

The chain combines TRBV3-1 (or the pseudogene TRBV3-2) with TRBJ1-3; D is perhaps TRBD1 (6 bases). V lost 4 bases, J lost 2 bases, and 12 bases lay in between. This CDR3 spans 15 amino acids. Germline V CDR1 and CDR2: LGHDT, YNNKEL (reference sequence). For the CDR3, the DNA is TGTGCCAGCAGCCGGCAAGGGGGGGCTGGAAACACCATATATTTT. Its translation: CASSRQGGAGNTIYF.

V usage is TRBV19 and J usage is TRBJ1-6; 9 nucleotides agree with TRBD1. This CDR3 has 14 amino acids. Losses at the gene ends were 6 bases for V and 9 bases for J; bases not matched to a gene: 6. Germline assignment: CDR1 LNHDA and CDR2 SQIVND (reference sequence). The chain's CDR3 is CASRGDRESSPLHF. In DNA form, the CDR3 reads TGTGCCAGTAGGGGGGACAGGGAAAGTTCACCCCTCCACTTT.

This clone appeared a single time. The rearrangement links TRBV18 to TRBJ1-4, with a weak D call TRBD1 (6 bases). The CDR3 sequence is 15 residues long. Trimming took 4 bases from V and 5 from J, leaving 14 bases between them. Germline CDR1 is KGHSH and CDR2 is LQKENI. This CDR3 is CASSLSRDINEKLFF. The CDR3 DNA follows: TGTGCCAGCTCACTGAGCCGGGACATAAATGAAAAACTGTTTTTT.

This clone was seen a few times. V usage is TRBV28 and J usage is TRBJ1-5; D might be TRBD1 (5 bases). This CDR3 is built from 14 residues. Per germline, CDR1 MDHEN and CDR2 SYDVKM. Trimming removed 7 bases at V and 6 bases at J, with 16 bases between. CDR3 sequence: CASTQVREGQPQHF. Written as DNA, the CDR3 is TGTGCCAGCACCCAGGTCAGGGAAGGTCAGCCCCAGCATTTT.

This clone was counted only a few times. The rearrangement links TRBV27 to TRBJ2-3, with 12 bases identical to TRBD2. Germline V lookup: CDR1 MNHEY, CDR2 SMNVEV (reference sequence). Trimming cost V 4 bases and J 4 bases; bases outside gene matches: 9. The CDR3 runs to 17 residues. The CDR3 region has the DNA TGTGCCAGCAGTTCCACTAGCGGGAGGAAGAAGGCAGATACGCAGTATTTT. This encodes CASSSTSGRKKADTQYF.

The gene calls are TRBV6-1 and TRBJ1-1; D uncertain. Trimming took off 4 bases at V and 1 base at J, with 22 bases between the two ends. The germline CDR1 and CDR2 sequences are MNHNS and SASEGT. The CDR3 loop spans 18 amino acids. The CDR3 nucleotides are TGTGCCAGCAGTGTTCTCTCGATTCCCCCGAGAGCGAACACTGAAGCTTTCTTT. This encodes CASSVLSIPPRANTEAFF.

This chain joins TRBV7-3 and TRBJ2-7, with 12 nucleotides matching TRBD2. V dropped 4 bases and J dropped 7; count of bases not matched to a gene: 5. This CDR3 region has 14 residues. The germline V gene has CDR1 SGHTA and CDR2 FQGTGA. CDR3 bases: TGTGCCAGCAGCTCAGGACTAGCGGGAAGTGAGCAGTACTTC. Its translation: CASSSGLAGSEQYF.

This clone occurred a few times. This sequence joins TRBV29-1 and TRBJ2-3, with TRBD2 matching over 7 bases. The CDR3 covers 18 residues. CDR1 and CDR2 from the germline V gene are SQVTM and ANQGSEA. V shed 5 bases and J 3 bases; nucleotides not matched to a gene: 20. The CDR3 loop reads CSVHGQARAGVRTDTQYF. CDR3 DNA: TGCAGCGTTCACGGACAAGCACGGGCGGGAGTAAGGACAGATACGCAGTATTTT.

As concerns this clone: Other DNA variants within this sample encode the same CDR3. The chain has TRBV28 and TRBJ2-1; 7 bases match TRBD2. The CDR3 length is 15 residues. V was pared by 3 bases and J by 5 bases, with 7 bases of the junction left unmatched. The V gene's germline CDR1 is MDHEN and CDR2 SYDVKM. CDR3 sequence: CASSLGLAENNEQFF. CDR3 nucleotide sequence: TGTGCCAGCAGTTTGGGGCTAGCGGAGAACAATGAGCAGTTCTTC.

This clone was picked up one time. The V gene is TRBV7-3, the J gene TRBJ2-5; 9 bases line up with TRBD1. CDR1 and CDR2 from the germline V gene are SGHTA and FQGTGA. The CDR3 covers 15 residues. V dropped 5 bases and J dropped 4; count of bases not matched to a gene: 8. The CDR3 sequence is CASSVTGGRIETQYF. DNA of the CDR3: TGTGCCAGCAGCGTGACAGGGGGGCGAATAGAGACCCAGTACTTC.

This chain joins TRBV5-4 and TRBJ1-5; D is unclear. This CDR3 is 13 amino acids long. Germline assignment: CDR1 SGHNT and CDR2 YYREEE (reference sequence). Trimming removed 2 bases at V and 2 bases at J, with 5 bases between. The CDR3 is CASSFAGNQPQHF. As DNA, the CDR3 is TGTGCCAGCAGCTTTGCGGGCAATCAGCCCCAGCATTTT.

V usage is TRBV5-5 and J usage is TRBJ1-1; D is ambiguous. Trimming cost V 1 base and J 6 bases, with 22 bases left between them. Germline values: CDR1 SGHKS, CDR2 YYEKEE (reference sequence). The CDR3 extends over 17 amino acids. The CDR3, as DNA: TGTGCCAGCAGCTTGAGAGAGGGATCATCGGTAATTGCTGAAGCTTTCTTT. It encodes CASSLREGSSVIAEAFF.

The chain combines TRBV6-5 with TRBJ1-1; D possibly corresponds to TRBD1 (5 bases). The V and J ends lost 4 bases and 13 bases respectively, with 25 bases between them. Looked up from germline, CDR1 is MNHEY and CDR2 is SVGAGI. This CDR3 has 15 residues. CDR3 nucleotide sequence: TGTGCCAGCAGTTTATTGGAGACAAGGGGAACCAAGCTTTTCTTT. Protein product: CASSLLETRGTKLFF.

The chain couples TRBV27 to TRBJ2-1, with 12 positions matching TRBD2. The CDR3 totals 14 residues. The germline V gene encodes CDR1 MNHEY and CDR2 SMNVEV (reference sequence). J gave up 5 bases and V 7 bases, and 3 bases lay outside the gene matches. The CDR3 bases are TGTGCCAGCAAGAGGACTAGCGGGAACAATGAGCAGTTCTTC. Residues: CASKRTSGNNEQFF.

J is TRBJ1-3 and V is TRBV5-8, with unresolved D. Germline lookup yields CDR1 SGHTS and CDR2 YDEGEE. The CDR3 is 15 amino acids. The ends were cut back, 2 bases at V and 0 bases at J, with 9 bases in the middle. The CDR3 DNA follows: TGTGCCAGCAGCTTTTCAGCGAGCTCTGGAAACACCATATATTTT. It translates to CASSFSASSGNTIYF. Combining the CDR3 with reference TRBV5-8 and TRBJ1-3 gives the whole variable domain EAGVTQSPTHLIKTRGQQATLRCSPISGHTSVYWYQQALGLGLQFLLWYDEGEERNRGNFPPRFSGRQFPNYSSELNVNALELEDSALYLCASSFSASSGNTIYFGEGSWLTVV.